The present entry profiles one T cell receptor (beta chain) with its context. What antigen it recognizes has not been identified. Base qualities were left out, and no much larger clone turns up one base away. The record originates from a study of control samples from healthy donors and cancer patients (dated by TCRdb to about 2020). Reading from cysteine to phenylalanine, the CDR3 counts 13 amino acids. The retained sequence is limited to the CDR3, 39 bases, with the frame set at the first base. Deletion took 2 bases off V and 7 bases off J, with a span of 9 bases between the germline ends. From a lookup of the germline V gene, CDR1 and CDR2 are SGHTA and FQGNSA. The method was the immunoSEQ multiplex PCR assay. TCRdb stores this immuneACCESS table with in-frame sequences only. Part of the clones is absent; in the studies checked, under half of the shortfall reflects unresolved V genes, and no reason is known for the rest. This sample is represented by under 85,000 clones; approximately 90% of them were singletons. The top ten clones comprise roughly 6% of the sample.

The sequence was collected from a man between 60 and 75 years old with colorectal cancer. The sequenced material came from PBMCs. The receptor chain draws on TRBV7-2 and TRBJ2-1; the D gene is perhaps TRBD2, from 6 matching bases. The sequenced DNA is TGTGCCAGCAGCTTATTGGGGGGTAATGAGCAGTTCTTC. Translated, this is CASSLLGGNEQFF.